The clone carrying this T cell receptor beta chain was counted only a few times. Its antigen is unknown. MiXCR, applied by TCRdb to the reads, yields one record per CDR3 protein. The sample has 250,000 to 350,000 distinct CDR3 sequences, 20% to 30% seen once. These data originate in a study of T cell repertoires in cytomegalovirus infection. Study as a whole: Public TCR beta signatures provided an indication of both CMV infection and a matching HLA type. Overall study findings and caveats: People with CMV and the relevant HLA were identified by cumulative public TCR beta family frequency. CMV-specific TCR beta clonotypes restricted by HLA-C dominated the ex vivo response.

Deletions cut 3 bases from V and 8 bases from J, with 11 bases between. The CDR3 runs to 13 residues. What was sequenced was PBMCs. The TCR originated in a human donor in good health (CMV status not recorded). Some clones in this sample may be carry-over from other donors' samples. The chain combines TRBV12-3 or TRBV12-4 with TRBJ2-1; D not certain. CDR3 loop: CASSLRRFYEQFF. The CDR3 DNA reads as TGTGCCAGCAGTTTGAGGAGATTCTATGAGCAGTTCTTC.